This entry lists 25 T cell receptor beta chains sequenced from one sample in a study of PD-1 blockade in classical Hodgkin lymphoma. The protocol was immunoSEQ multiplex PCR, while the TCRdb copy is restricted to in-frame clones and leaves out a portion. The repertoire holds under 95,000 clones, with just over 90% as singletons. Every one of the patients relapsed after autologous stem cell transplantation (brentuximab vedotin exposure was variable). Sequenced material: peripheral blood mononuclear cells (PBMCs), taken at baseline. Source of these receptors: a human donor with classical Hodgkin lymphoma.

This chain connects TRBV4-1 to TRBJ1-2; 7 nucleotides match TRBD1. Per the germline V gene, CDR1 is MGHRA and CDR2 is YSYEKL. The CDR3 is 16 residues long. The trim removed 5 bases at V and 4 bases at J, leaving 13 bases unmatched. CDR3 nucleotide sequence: TGCGCCAGCAGCGAATGGACCCGGGACAGCGTCTATGGCTACACCTTC. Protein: CASSEWTRDSVYGYTF.

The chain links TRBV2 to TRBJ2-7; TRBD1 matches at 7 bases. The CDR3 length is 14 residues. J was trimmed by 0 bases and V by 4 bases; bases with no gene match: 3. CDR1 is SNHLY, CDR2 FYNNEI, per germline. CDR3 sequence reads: CASSGDSHSYEQYF. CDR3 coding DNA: TGTGCCAGCAGTGGGGACAGCCACTCCTACGAGCAGTACTTC.

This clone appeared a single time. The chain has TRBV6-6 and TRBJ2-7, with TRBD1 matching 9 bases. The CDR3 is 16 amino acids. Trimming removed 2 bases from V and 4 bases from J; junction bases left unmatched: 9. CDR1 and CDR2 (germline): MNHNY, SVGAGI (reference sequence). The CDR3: CASSYGSGQGGYEQYF. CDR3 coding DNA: TGTGCCAGCAGTTACGGGTCGGGACAGGGAGGGTACGAGCAGTACTTC.

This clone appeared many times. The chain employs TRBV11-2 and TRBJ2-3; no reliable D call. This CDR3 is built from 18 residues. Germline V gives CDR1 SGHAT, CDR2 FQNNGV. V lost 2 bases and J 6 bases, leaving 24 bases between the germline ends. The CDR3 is CASSLKVGDPLPADTQYF. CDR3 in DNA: TGTGCCAGCAGCTTAAAGGTTGGCGACCCCCTCCCCGCGGATACGCAGTATTTT.

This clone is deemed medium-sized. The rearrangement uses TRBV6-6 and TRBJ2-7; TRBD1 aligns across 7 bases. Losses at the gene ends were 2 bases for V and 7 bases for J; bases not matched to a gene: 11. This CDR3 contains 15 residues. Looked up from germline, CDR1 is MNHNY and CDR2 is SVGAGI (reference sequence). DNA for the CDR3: TGTGCCAGCAGTTACAGCGAAAATACAGGGGATGAGCAGTACTTC. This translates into CASSYSENTGDEQYF.

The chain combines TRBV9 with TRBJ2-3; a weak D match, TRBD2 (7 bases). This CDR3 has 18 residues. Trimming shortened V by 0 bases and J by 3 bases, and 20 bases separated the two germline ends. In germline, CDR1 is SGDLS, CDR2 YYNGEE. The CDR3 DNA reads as TGTGCCAGCAGCGTAGTTTCGGGCGGGGGCTTGGGTACAGATACGCAGTATTTT. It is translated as CASSVVSGGGLGTDTQYF.

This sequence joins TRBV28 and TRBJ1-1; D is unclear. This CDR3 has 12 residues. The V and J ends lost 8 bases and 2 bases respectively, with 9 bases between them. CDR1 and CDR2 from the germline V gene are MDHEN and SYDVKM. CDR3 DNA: TGTGCCAGCTCAGATTCCAACACTGAAGCTTTCTTT. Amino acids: CASSDSNTEAFF.

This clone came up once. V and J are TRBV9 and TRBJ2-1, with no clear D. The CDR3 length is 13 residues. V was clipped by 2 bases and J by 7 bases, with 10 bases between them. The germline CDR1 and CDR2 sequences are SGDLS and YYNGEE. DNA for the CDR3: TGTGCCAGCAGCGTGGCCTTGGGGAATGAGCAGTTCTTC. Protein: CASSVALGNEQFF.

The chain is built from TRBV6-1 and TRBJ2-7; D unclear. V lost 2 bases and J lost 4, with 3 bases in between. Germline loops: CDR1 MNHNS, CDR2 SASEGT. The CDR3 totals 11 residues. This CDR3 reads CASSERYEQYF. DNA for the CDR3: TGTGCCAGCAGTGAACGATACGAGCAGTACTTC.

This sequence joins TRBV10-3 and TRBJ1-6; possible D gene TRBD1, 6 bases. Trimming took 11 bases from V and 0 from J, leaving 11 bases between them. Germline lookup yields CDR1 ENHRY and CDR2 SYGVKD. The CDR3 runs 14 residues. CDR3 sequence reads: CASQGGSYNSPLHF. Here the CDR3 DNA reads TGTGCCTCACAGGGAGGCTCCTATAATTCACCCCTCCACTTT.

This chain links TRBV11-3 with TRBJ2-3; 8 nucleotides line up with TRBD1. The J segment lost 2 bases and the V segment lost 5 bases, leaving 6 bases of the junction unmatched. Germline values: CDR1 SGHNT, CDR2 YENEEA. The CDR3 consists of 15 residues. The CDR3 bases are TGTGCCAGCAGCAGAAGGACAGGGTCCACAGATACGCAGTATTTT. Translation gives CASSRRTGSTDTQYF.

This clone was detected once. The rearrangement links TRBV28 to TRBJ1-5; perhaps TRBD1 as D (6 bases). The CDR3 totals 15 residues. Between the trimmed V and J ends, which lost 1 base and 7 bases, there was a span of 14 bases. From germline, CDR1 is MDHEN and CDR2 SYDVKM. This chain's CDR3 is CASSLFNREDQPQHF. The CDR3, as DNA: TGTGCCAGCAGTTTATTTAACAGGGAGGACCAGCCCCAGCATTTT. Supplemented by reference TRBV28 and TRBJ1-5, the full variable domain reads DVKVTQSSRYLVKRTGEKVFLECVQDMDHENMFWYRQDPGLGLRLIYFSYDVKMKEKGDIPEGYSVSREKKERFSLILESASTNQTSMYLCASSLFNREDQPQHFGDGTRLSIL.

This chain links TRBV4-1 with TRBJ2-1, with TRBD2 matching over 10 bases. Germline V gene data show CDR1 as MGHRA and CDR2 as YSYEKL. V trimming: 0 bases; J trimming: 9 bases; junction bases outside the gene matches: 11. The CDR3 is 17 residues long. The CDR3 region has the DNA TGCGCCAGCAGCCAAGATGTCTCAGCGGGAGGGCCGGGTGAGCAGTTCTTC. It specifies CASSQDVSAGGPGEQFF.

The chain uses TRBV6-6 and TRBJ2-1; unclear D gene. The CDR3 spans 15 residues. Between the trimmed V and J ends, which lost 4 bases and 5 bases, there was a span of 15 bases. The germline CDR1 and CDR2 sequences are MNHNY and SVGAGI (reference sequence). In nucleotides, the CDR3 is TGTGCCAGCAGTTCCTGGGTTAGGCCTAACAATGAGCAGTTCTTC. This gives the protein CASSSWVRPNNEQFF.

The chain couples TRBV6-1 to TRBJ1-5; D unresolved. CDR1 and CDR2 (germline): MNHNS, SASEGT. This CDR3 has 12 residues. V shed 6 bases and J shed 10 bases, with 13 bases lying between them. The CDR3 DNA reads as TGTGCCAGCAGGACCGTTCAGGAACCCCAGCATTTT. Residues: CASRTVQEPQHF.

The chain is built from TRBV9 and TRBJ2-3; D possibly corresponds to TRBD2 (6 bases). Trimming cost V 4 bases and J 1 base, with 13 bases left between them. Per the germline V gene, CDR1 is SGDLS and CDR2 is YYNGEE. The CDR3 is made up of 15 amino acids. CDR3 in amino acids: CASSSQGGGTDTQYF. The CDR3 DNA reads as TGTGCCAGCAGCTCCCAAGGCGGGGGCACAGATACGCAGTATTTT.

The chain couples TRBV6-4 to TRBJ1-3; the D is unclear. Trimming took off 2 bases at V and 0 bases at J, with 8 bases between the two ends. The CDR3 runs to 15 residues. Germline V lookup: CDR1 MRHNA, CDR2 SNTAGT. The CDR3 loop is CASSDGRSSGNTIYF. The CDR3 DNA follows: TGTGCCAGCAGTGACGGACGGTCCTCTGGAAACACCATATATTTT.

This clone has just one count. The DNA of the CDR3 is TGTGCCAGCAAACCCCAGGGTTTTAATGAGCAGTTCTTC. It is translated as CASKPQGFNEQFF. J is TRBJ2-1 and V is TRBV6-5; possible D gene TRBD1, 5 bases. Per the germline V gene, CDR1 is MNHEY and CDR2 is SVGAGI. Between the trimmed V and J ends, which lost 7 bases and 7 bases, there was a span of 14 bases. The CDR3 has 13 amino acids.

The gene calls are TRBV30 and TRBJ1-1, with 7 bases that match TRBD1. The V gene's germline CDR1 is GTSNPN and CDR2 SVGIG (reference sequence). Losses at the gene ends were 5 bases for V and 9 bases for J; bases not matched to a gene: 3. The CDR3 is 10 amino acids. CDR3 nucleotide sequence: TGTGCCTGGGGGGACAGAAAAGCTTTCTTT. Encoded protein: CAWGDRKAFF.

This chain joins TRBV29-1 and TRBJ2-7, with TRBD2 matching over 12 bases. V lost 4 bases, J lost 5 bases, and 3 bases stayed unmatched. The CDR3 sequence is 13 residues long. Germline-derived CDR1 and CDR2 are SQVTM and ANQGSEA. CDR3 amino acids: CSVVTSGSHEQYF. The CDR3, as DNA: TGCAGCGTTGTGACTAGCGGGAGCCACGAGCAGTACTTC.

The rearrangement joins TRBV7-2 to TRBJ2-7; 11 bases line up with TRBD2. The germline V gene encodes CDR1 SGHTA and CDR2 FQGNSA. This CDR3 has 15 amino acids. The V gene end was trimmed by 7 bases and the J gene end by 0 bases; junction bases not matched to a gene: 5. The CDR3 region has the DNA TGTGCCAGCACCGAGACTAGCGGGATCTCCTACGAGCAGTACTTC. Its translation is CASTETSGISYEQYF.

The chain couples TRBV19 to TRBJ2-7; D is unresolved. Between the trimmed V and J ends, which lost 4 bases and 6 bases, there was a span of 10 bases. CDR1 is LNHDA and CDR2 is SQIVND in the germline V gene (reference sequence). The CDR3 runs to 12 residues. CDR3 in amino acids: CASSTAGSEQYF. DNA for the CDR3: TGTGCCAGTAGTACCGCCGGGTCCGAGCAGTACTTC.

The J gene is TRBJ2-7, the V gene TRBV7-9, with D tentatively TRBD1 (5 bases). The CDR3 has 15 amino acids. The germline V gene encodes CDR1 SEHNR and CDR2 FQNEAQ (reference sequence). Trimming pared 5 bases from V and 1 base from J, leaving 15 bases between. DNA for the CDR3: TGTGCCAGCAGCCCCCCAGAAACAGGTTCCTACGAGCAGTACTTC. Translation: CASSPPETGSYEQYF.

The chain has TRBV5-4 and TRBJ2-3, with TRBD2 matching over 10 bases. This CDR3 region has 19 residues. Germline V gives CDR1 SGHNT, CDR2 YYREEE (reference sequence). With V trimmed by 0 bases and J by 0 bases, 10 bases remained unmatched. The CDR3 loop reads CASSLEGLGTSASTDTQYF. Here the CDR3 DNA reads TGTGCCAGCAGCTTGGAGGGTCTGGGGACTAGCGCGAGCACAGATACGCAGTATTTT. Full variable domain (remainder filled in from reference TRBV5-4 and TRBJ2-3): ETGVTQSPTHLIKTRGQQVTLRCSSQSGHNTVSWYQQALGQGPQFIFQYYREEENGRGNFPPRFSGLQFPNYSSELNVNALELDDSALYLCASSLEGLGTSASTDTQYFGPGTRLTVL.

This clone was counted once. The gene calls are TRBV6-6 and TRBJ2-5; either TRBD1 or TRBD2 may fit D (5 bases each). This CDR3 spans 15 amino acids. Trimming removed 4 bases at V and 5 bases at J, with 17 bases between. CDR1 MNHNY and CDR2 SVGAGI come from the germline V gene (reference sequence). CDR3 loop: CASSFTGLHSETQYF. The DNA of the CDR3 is TGTGCCAGCAGTTTCACAGGACTCCATTCGGAGACCCAGTACTTC.